This entry concerns a single TCR beta chain. The sample originates from a study of CD8+CD57+ T cells in acquired aplastic anemia. The overall study: Average DNA yield from sorted CD4+ and CD8+ cells was about 3 ug.

By flow cytometry, patients selected for sequencing had shown an expansion of CD8+CD57+ cells. The length of the CDR3 is 11 residues. Germline CDR1 and CDR2: SGHTA and FQGTGA. V was clipped by 8 bases and J by 6 bases; unmatched bases: 4. For CDR3 and TCR beta VDJ profiling, genomic DNA was the template used. TCRdb passed the reads through MiXCR, listing each CDR3 protein once. The data contain more than 150,000 distinct CDR3 sequences, around 43% of them seen just once; the ten biggest clones take up under 3.5%. Source material: sorted CD4+, CD8+, or CD8+CD57+ T cells (not recorded which) from PBMCs. The J gene is TRBJ2-7, the V gene TRBV7-3; 7 bases map to TRBD2. This TCR was recovered from a human donor with aplastic anemia. The CDR3 DNA follows: TGTGCCAGCGCCCGGGGGGTCGAGCAGTACTTC. This translates into CASARGVEQYF.